A few counts support the clone carrying this T cell receptor (beta chain). The sample is drawn from a study of blood T cell repertoires in COVID-19. Generated by immunoSEQ multiplex PCR, the TCRdb table keeps only in-frame clones and is missing some. The repertoire has roughly 240,000 clones, 65% to 90% of them found once; the top ten carry 2% to 2.5%. This CDR3 comprises 17 residues. Germline lookup yields CDR1 SGHDT and CDR2 YYEEEE. Unmatched junction bases numbered 11, after V lost 1 base and J lost 4 bases. The receptor was isolated from a man in his forties who had recovered from COVID-19. The sequenced sample was peripheral blood. The chain has TRBV5-6 and TRBJ1-5; 7 nucleotides align to TRBD1. The CDR3 DNA sequence: TGTGCCAGCAGCTTGATGGGGTGGGACAGACAAAATCAGCCCCAGCATTTT. Protein sequence: CASSLMGWDRQNQPQHF. The whole variable domain, remainder taken from reference TRBV5-6 and TRBJ1-5, is DAGVTQSPTHLIKTRGQQVTLRCSPKSGHDTVSWYQQALGQGPQFIFQYYEEEERQRGNFPDRFSGHQFPNYSSELNVNALLLGDSALYLCASSLMGWDRQNQPQHFGDGTRLSIL.